These 27 T cell receptor beta chains originate from one sample sequenced in a study of PD-1 blockade in classical Hodgkin lymphoma. Data came from immunoSEQ multiplex PCR; TCRdb stores just in-frame clones and leaves some out. The table records 20,000 or so clones, 88% of them present only once. The time point denotes: cycle 4 day 1 (C4D1), after more than five weeks of nivolumab. Every patient had relapsed following autologous stem cell transplantation, and cohorts differed in brentuximab vedotin exposure. The sequenced sample was peripheral blood mononuclear cells (PBMCs), obtained before the fourth cycle of nivolumab. All receptors derive from a human donor with classical Hodgkin lymphoma.

This chain connects TRBV2 to TRBJ2-1; 10 positions agree with TRBD2. Germline V gene lookup returns CDR1 SNHLY and CDR2 FYNNEI. J gave up 4 bases and V 3 bases, and 6 bases lay outside the gene matches. This CDR3 has 16 amino acids. CDR3 bases: TGTGCCAGCAGTGATGGGACTAGCGCCTTATACAATGAGCAGTTCTTC. This encodes CASSDGTSALYNEQFF.

The rearrangement links TRBV11-2 to TRBJ2-2; D unclear. Per germline, CDR1 SGHAT and CDR2 FQNNGV. Trimming pared 1 base from V and 7 bases from J, leaving 16 bases between. This CDR3 is built from 16 residues. The CDR3 sequence is CASSLVLSGWSGELFF. CDR3 in DNA: TGTGCCAGCAGCTTAGTACTCTCCGGGTGGAGCGGGGAGCTGTTTTTT.

V gene TRBV30 combines with J gene TRBJ2-7; D is undetermined. CDR1 and CDR2 (germline): GTSNPN, SVGIG (reference sequence). The CDR3 runs 13 residues. V lost 3 bases to trimming and J lost 1 base, with 10 bases between them. The CDR3 DNA is TGTGCCTGGAGATTATCAGGTTCCTACGAGCAGTACTTC. Its translation: CAWRLSGSYEQYF.

This chain links TRBV23-1 with TRBJ2-7; 9 positions match TRBD1. TRBV23-1 counts as an open reading frame of uncertain function. This CDR3 has 15 residues. With 3 bases clipped from V and 2 bases from J, the junction kept 5 bases outside the gene matches. CDR3 nucleotides: TGCGCCAGCAGTCACCCGGGACAGGGAACCTACGAGCAGTACTTC. Translated: CASSHPGQGTYEQYF.

The chain joins TRBV6-5 to TRBJ2-1, with no clear D. The CDR3 has 14 amino acids. V was pared by 2 bases and J by 2 bases, with 7 bases between. Germline V CDR1 and CDR2: MNHEY, SVGAGI. The CDR3 DNA is TGTGCCAGCAGTTACGGAGCCCCCTACAATGAGCAGTTCTTC. It specifies CASSYGAPYNEQFF.

The chain employs TRBV18 and TRBJ1-6, with D possibly TRBD1 on 5 matching bases. This CDR3 contains 15 residues. Trimming took off 6 bases at V and 9 bases at J, with 18 bases between the two ends. Per germline, CDR1 KGHSH and CDR2 LQKENI. CDR3 nucleotide sequence: TGTGCCAGCTCGTCCTCCGGGGCCCCCGGTTCACCCCTCCACTTT. Its protein is CASSSSGAPGSPLHF.

The chain has TRBV7-8 and TRBJ2-7; 7 bases are shared with TRBD1. Germline trimming cut 5 bases from V and 0 bases from J; bases unmatched to any gene: 4. Germline lookup yields CDR1 SGHVS and CDR2 FQNEAQ. The CDR3 sequence is 14 residues long. CDR3 residues: CASSQTGSSYEQYF. For the CDR3, the DNA is TGTGCCAGCAGCCAGACAGGGAGCTCCTACGAGCAGTACTTC.

Only one count was recorded for this clone. CDR3 region: CASSPTSGDLYEQYF. CDR3 bases: TGTGCCAGCAGCCCTACTAGCGGGGATCTCTACGAGCAGTACTTC. This chain uses TRBV5-4 with TRBJ2-7; the match to TRBD2 covers 10 bases. Germline V gene sequence: CDR1 SGHNT, CDR2 YYREEE (reference sequence). The V segment lost 4 bases and the J segment 3 bases; nucleotides outside the gene matches: 7. The CDR3 has 15 residues. Together with reference TRBV5-4 and TRBJ2-7, the CDR3 gives the full variable domain: ETGVTQSPTHLIKTRGQQVTLRCSSQSGHNTVSWYQQALGQGPQFIFQYYREEENGRGNFPPRFSGLQFPNYSSELNVNALELDDSALYLCASSPTSGDLYEQYFGPGTRLTVT.

The genes are TRBV19 and TRBJ2-3; 12 bases align to TRBD2. The V and J ends lost 8 bases and 0 bases, in that order; junction bases with no gene match: 6. The CDR3 consists of 16 residues. CDR1 is LNHDA and CDR2 is SQIVND in the germline V gene (reference sequence). CDR3 sequence reads: CASGQGLAGSTDTQYF. CDR3 sequence (DNA): TGTGCCAGTGGCCAAGGACTAGCGGGGAGCACAGATACGCAGTATTTT.

This chain uses TRBV9 with TRBJ1-2, with D maybe TRBD1 (5 bases). The V and J ends lost 3 bases and 0 bases respectively, with 12 bases between them. This CDR3 comprises 15 residues. Germline CDR1 reads SGDLS; CDR2 reads YYNGEE. CDR3: CASSASLTANYGYTF. DNA of the CDR3: TGTGCCAGCAGCGCGTCCCTGACAGCTAACTATGGCTACACCTTC.

The genes are TRBV5-1 and TRBJ1-4, with D perhaps matching TRBD1 (5 bases). Germline CDR1 SGHRS, CDR2 YFSETQ. The V end was cut by 2 bases, the J end by 6 bases, with 14 bases between. This CDR3 is 15 amino acids long. CDR3 region: CASSFFTGTDEKLFF. The CDR3 region has the DNA TGCGCCAGCAGCTTCTTTACCGGGACTGATGAAAAACTGTTTTTT.

The rearrangement uses TRBV7-9 and TRBJ1-2, with 7 bases identical to TRBD1. V was pared by 5 bases and J by 4 bases, with 19 bases of the junction left unmatched. CDR1 is SEHNR and CDR2 is FQNEAQ in the germline V gene (reference sequence). This CDR3 contains 18 residues. CDR3 bases: TGTGCCAGCAGCCATCTTACTCCAGGACAGGCTCCAAGCTATGGCTACACCTTC. Protein product: CASSHLTPGQAPSYGYTF.

This clone was observed a single time. The chain carries TRBV30 and TRBJ1-5; D perhaps matches TRBD1 (5 bases). The V and J ends lost 2 bases and 1 base respectively, with 21 bases between them. CDR3 size: 18 residues. Germline values: CDR1 GTSNPN, CDR2 SVGIG (reference sequence). CDR3 DNA sequence: TGTGCCTGGAGTCCGGGACGGATATCCAAGATGAGCAATCAGCCCCAGCATTTT. The encoded protein is CAWSPGRISKMSNQPQHF.

This rearrangement joins TRBV5-1 to TRBJ2-1, with 14 bases that match TRBD2. Germline V gene sequence: CDR1 SGHRS, CDR2 YFSETQ. The J segment lost 7 bases and the V segment lost 4 bases, leaving 13 bases of the junction unmatched. The CDR3 is 18 amino acids. The CDR3 region has the DNA TGCGCCAGCAGCACGGGACAGGGGACTAGCGGGAGTCGAAATGAGCAGTTCTTC. This codes for CASSTGQGTSGSRNEQFF.

This clone was counted between two and nine times. This CDR3 reads CASSLRNSPLHF. The CDR3 bases are TGTGCCAGCAGTTTAAGAAATTCACCCCTCCACTTT. The chain is built from TRBV6-6 and TRBJ1-6; D gene unclear. Trimming stripped 4 bases from V and 7 bases from J, with 5 bases between. The CDR3 is 12 residues long. The germline V gene has CDR1 MNHNY and CDR2 SVGAGI (reference sequence).

V usage is TRBV29-1 and J usage is TRBJ1-1; D unresolved. Germline-derived CDR1 and CDR2 are SQVTM and ANQGSEA. This CDR3 is built from 12 residues. Trimming cost V 3 bases and J 8 bases, with 13 bases left between them. CDR3 in amino acids: CSVDSGRPEAFF. In nucleotides, the CDR3 is TGCAGCGTTGATTCAGGTCGGCCAGAAGCTTTCTTT.

V is TRBV10-3 and J is TRBJ2-3, with 12 nucleotides matching TRBD2. Germline CDR1 and CDR2: ENHRY and SYGVKD. Unmatched junction bases numbered 14, after V lost 4 bases and J lost 3 bases. The CDR3 runs to 19 residues. For the CDR3, the DNA is TGTGCCATCAGTGGCTGGTCAGTTCTAGCGGGAGGGGGGACAGATACGCAGTATTTT. Its protein product is CAISGWSVLAGGGTDTQYF.

The chain is built from TRBV11-2 and TRBJ2-1, with a possible D match to TRBD1 (5 bases). The CDR3 loop spans 12 amino acids. The V and J ends lost 1 base and 15 bases respectively, with 13 bases between them. Germline assignment: CDR1 SGHAT and CDR2 FQNNGV. The CDR3 region has the DNA TGTGCCAGCAGCTTAGTGACAGAAACTTTGTTCTTC. This codes for CASSLVTETLFF.

The chain uses TRBV9 and TRBJ2-7, with 11 bases that match TRBD2. V lost 3 bases to trimming and J lost 5 bases; unmatched junction nucleotides: 7. CDR3 size: 15 residues. Germline values: CDR1 SGDLS, CDR2 YYNGEE. As DNA, the CDR3 is TGTGCCAGCAGCGAATGGACTAGCGGGTTCGACGAGCAGTACTTC. Encoded protein: CASSEWTSGFDEQYF.

The chain carries TRBV10-2 and TRBJ2-7; 9 nucleotides agree with TRBD2. Germline lookup yields CDR1 WSHSY and CDR2 SAAADI. With 3 bases clipped from V and 9 bases from J, the junction kept 15 bases outside the gene matches. The CDR3 sequence is 16 residues long. CDR3 amino acids: CASSDHPASGVGGQYF. In DNA form, the CDR3 reads TGCGCCAGCAGTGACCACCCGGCTAGCGGGGTGGGCGGGCAGTACTTC.

The genes are TRBV27 and TRBJ2-7; D is perhaps TRBD1 or TRBD2 (5 bases each). The CDR3 runs to 16 residues. Germline V gene sequence: CDR1 MNHEY, CDR2 SMNVEV (reference sequence). V lost 5 bases to trimming and J lost 2 bases, with 19 bases between them. The CDR3 DNA reads as TGTGCCAGCAGTGGGAGCTTGGGGGAGTGGGCCTACGAGCAGTACTTC. As protein: CASSGSLGEWAYEQYF.

In this sample, this clone turned up once. The chain has TRBV5-6 and TRBJ2-7; TRBD2 matches 7 bases. This CDR3 contains 17 residues. J lost 2 bases, V lost 0 bases, and 11 bases had no gene match. Germline lookup yields CDR1 SGHDT and CDR2 YYEEEE. The CDR3: CASSLASWTRPAYEQYF. For the CDR3, the DNA is TGTGCCAGCAGCTTGGCCAGTTGGACTAGACCCGCCTACGAGCAGTACTTC.

The chain recombines TRBV5-1 with TRBJ2-5; D possibly uses TRBD1 or TRBD2 (5 bases each). V was shortened by 2 bases and J by 5 bases, with 13 bases between the two germline ends. The CDR3 has 14 residues. From germline, CDR1 is SGHRS and CDR2 YFSETQ. The DNA for the CDR3 is TGCGCCAGCAGCTTTGGTCGGGGCGGGGAGACCCAGTACTTC. Encoded protein: CASSFGRGGETQYF.

The chain uses TRBV7-2 and TRBJ2-1; perhaps TRBD2 as D (7 bases). CDR1 and CDR2 (germline): SGHTA, FQGNSA. The CDR3 length is 15 residues. V lost 5 bases, J lost 2 bases, and 13 bases lay in between. CDR3 amino acids: CASSLEGGAYNEQFF. CDR3 in DNA: TGTGCCAGCAGCCTAGAGGGGGGGGCCTACAATGAGCAGTTCTTC.

The V gene is TRBV7-9, the J gene TRBJ1-2; D is possibly TRBD1 (6 bases). The V gene lost 1 base and the J gene lost 8 bases, with 14 bases spanning the gap. Germline V gene sequence: CDR1 SEHNR, CDR2 FQNEAQ (reference sequence). CDR3 size: 14 residues. The CDR3 DNA reads as TGTGCCAGCAGCTTAGTGAGGCCAGGGGACGGCTACACCTTC. Its translation: CASSLVRPGDGYTF. The full variable domain, completed using reference TRBV7-9 and TRBJ1-2, is DTGVSQNPRHKITKRGQNVTFRCDPISEHNRLYWYRQTLGQGPEFLTYFQNEAQLEKSRLLSDRFSAERPKGSFSTLEIQRTEQGDSAMYLCASSLVRPGDGYTFGSGTRLTVV.

The sample holds one count of this clone. DNA for the CDR3: TGTGCCAGTAGTATCCACGACAGGGAGAGCAATTCACCCCTCCACTTT. Translating it yields CASSIHDRESNSPLHF. V gene TRBV19 combines with J gene TRBJ1-6, with 7 bases fitting TRBD1. This CDR3 has 16 residues. The V gene end was trimmed by 3 bases and the J gene end by 7 bases; junction bases not matched to a gene: 9. The V gene's germline CDR1 is LNHDA and CDR2 SQIVND (reference sequence).

V usage is TRBV5-1 and J usage is TRBJ2-7; D is perhaps TRBD1 (6 bases). Trimming pared 2 bases from V and 3 bases from J, leaving 12 bases between. The CDR3 has 14 amino acids. Germline CDR1 SGHRS, CDR2 YFSETQ. The CDR3 loop reads CASSLRDTGYEQYF. CDR3 DNA sequence: TGCGCCAGCAGCTTAAGGGACACGGGCTACGAGCAGTACTTC.